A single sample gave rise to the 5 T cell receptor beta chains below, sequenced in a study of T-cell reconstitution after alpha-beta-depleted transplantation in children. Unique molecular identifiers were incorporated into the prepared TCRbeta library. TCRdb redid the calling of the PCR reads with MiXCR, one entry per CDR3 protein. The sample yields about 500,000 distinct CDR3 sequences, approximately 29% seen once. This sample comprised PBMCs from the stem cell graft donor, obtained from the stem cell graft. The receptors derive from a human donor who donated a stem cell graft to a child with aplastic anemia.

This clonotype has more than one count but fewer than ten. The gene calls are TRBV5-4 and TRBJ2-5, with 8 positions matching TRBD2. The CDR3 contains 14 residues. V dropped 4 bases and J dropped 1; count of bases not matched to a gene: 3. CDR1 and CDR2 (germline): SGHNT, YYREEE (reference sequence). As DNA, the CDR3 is TGTGCCAGCAGCCGGCGGGGGGCCCAAGAGACCCAGTACTTC. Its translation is CASSRRGAQETQYF.

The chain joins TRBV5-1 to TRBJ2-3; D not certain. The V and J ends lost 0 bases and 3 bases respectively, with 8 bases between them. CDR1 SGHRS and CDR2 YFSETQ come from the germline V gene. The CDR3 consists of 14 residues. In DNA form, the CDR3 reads TGCGCCAGCAGCTTGGTTCAGTTGACAGATACGCAGTATTTT. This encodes CASSLVQLTDTQYF.

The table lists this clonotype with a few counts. The CDR3 coding sequence is TGCAGTGCTAGAGAGGGGCAGGTTGGCGGCTACACCTTC. It translates to CSAREGQVGGYTF. The chain employs TRBV20-1 and TRBJ1-2, with D tentatively TRBD1 (5 bases). Per germline, CDR1 DFQATT and CDR2 SNEGSKA (reference sequence). This CDR3 comprises 13 residues. Deletions cut 0 bases from V and 8 bases from J, with 13 bases between.

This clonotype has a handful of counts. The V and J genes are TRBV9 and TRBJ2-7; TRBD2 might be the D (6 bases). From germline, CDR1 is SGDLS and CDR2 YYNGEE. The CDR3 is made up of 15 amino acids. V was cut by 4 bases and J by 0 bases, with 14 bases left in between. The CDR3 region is CASSLEHGSSYEQYF. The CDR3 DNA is TGTGCCAGCAGCCTAGAACACGGGAGCTCCTACGAGCAGTACTTC.

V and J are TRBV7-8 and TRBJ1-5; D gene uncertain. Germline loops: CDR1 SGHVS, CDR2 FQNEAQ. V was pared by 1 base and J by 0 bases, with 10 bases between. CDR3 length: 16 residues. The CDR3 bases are TGTGCCAGCAGCTTAGGTGAGAGAAATAGCAATCAGCCCCAGCATTTT. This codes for CASSLGERNSNQPQHF.